What follows describes a single T cell receptor (beta chain). Its cognate antigen is unknown. TCRdb re-analysed the reads in MiXCR, keeping a single row per CDR3 protein. Of around 530,000 distinct CDR3 sequences detected, more than 15% appear once; the ten largest clones hold more than 20%. The CDR3 contains 13 residues. Germline CDR1 is MDHEN and CDR2 is SYDVKM. Trimming removed 6 bases at V and 3 bases at J, with 11 bases between. These data are taken from a study of T cell repertoires in cytomegalovirus infection. At the level of the study: Signatures in public TCR beta sequences pointed to both CMV infection and matching HLA type. Overall study results and limits: CMV-specific TCR beta clonotypes restricted by HLA-C dominated the ex vivo response. Individuals carrying CMV plus the relevant HLA were identified by cumulative frequency of public TCR beta families.

This receptor was identified in a human donor in good health (CMV status not recorded). Some clones in this sample may be carry-over from other donors' samples. The sequenced sample consisted of CD8+ T cells from PBMCs. The chain is built from TRBV28 and TRBJ1-1; a weak D match, TRBD1 (6 bases). CDR3 region: CASSGQWDTEAFF. As DNA, the CDR3 is TGTGCCAGCAGCGGACAGTGGGACACTGAAGCTTTCTTT.